The TCR beta chain described here comes from a study of human versus mouse CDR3 diversity and MHC coevolution. Study summary: Samples had between about 5.5 x 10^6 and 1.7 x 10^7 valid reads.

Comment on this clone: Its antigen is unknown.

The CDR3 has 12 residues. The germline V gene encodes CDR1 MNHNS and CDR2 SASEGT. V was trimmed by 7 bases and J by 4 bases, leaving 10 bases between them. Data came from immunoSEQ multiplex PCR; TCRdb stores just in-frame clones and leaves some out. The sample holds about 83,000 clones; around 93% are singletons and the top ten take around 0.15%. Study-level findings and limits: Mice had fewer CDR3 deletions and insertions than humans on average.

The V and J genes are TRBV6-1 and TRBJ1-2; D remains ambiguous. The sequence derives from a person aged 25-75 years in good health. Specimen: naive CD4+ T cells from blood. The subset was: CD45RO-negative CD62L-positive naive CD4 T cells. As DNA, the CDR3 is TGTGCCAGCACTAACAGCCTCTATGGCTACACCTTC. Amino acid sequence: CASTNSLYGYTF.